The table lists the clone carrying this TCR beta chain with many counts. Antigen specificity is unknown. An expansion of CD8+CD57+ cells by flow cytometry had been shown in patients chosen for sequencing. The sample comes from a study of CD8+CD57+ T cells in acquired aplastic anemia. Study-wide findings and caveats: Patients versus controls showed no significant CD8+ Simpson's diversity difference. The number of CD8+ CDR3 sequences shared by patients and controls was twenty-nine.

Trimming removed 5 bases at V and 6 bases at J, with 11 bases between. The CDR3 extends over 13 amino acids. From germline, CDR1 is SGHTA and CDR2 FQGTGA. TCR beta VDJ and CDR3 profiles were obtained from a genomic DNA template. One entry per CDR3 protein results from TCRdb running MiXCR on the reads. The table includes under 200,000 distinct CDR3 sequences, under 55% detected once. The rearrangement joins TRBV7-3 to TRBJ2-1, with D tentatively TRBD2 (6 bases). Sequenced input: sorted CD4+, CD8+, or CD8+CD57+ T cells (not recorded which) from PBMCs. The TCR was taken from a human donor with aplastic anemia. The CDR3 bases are TGTGCCAGCAGCACGGGGGTTGGCAATGAGCAGTTCTTC. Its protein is CASSTGVGNEQFF.